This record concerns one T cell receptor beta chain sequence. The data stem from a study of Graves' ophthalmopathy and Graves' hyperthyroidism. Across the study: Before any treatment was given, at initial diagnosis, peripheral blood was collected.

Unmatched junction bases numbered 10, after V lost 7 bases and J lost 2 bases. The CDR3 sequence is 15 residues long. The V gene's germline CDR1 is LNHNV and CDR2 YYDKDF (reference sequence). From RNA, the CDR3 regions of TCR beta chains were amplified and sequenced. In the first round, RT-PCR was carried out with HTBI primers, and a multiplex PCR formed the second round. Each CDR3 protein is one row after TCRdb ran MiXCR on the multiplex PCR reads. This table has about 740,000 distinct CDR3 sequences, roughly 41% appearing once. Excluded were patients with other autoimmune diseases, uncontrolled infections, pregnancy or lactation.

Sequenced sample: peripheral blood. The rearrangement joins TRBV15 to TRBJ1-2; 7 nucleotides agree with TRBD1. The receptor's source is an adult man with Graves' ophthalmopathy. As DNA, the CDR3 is TGTGCCACCACTCCCGGGTCAGGGGGAAACTATGGCTACACCTTC. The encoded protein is CATTPGSGGNYGYTF.